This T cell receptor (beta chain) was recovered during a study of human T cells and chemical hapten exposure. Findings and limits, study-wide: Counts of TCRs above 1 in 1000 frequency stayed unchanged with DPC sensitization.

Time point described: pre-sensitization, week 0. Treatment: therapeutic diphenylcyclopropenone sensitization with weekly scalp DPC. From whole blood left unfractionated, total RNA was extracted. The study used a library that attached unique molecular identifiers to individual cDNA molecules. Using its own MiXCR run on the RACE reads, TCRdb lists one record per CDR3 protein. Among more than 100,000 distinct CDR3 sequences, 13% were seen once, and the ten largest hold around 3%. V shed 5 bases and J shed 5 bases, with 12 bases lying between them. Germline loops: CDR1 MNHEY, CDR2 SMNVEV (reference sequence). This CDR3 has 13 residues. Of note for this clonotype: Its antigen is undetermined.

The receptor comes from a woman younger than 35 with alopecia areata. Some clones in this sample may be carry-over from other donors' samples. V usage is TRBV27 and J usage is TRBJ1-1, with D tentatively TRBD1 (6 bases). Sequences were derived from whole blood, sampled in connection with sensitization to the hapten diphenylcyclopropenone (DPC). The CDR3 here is CASSPQGRTEAFF. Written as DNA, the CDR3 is TGTGCCAGCAGTCCCCAGGGGAGGACTGAAGCTTTCTTT.